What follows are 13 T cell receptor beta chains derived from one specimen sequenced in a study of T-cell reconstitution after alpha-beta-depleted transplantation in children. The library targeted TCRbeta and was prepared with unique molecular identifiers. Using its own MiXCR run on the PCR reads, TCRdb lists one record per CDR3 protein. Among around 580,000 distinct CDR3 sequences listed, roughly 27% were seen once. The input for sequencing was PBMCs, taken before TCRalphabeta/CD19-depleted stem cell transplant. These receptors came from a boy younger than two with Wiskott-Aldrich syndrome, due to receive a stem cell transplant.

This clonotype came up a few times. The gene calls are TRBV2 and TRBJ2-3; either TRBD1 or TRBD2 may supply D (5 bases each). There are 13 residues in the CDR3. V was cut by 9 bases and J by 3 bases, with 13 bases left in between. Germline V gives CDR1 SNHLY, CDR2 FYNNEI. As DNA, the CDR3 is TGTGCCAGTCGGGACCCGGGGACAGATACGCAGTATTTT. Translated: CASRDPGTDTQYF.

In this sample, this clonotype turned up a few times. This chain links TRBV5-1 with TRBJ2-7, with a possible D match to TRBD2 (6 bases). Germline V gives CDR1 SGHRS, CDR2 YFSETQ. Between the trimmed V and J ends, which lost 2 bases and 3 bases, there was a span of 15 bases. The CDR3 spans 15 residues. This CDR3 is CASSFSGREHYEQYF. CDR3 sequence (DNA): TGCGCCAGCAGCTTTTCAGGGCGGGAACACTACGAGCAGTACTTC.

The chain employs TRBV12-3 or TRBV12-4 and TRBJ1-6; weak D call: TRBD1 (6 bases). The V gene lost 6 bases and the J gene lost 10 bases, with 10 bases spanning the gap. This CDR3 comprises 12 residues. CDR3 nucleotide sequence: TGTGCCAGCAGATCCAGGGGATCACCCCTCCACTTT. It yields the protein CASRSRGSPLHF.

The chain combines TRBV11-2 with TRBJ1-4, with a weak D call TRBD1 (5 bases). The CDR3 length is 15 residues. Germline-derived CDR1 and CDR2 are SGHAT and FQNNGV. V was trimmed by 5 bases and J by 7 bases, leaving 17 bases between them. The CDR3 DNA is TGTGCCAGCAGCACCCCAGCCCCGGGACGTGAAAAACTGTTTTTT. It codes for CASSTPAPGREKLFF.

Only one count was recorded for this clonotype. CDR3 region: CASSLGTGFGELFF. CDR3 sequence (DNA): TGTGCCAGCAGCTTGGGGACAGGGTTCGGGGAGCTGTTTTTT. The chain employs TRBV5-4 and TRBJ2-2; 8 bases align to TRBD1. Germline V CDR1 and CDR2: SGHNT, YYREEE (reference sequence). V lost 0 bases, J lost 7 bases, and 2 bases stayed unmatched. This CDR3 is built from 14 residues.

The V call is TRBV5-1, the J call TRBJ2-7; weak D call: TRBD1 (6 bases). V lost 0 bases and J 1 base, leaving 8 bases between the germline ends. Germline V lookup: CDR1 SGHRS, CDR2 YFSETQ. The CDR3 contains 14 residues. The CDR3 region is CASSLGQASYEQYF. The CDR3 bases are TGCGCCAGCAGCTTGGGACAGGCGTCCTACGAGCAGTACTTC. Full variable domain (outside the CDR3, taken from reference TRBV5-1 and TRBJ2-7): KAGVTQTPRYLIKTRGQQVTLSCSPISGHRSVSWYQQTPGQGLQFLFEYFSETQRNKGNFPGRFSGRQFSNSRSEMNVSTLELGDSALYLCASSLGQASYEQYFGPGTRLTVT.

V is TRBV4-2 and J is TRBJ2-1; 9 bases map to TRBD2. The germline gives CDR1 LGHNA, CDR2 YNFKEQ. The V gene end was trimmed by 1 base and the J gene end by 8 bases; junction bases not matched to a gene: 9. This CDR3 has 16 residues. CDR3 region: CASSQGDSGSLYEQFF. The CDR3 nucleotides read TGTGCCAGCAGCCAAGGGGATAGCGGGAGTCTCTATGAGCAGTTCTTC.

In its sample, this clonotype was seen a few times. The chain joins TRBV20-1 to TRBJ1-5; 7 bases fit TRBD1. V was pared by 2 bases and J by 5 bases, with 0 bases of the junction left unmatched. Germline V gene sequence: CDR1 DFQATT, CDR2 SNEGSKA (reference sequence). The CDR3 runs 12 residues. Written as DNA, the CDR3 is TGCAGTGCTAGACAGGGGGATCAGCCCCAGCATTTT. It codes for CSARQGDQPQHF.

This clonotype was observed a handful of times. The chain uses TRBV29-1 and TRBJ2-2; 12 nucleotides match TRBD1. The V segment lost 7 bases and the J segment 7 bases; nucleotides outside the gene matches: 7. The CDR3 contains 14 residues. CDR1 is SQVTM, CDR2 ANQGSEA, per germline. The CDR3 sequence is CSARDRGQIGELFF. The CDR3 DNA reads TGCAGCGCCCGGGACAGGGGGCAAATCGGGGAGCTGTTTTTT.

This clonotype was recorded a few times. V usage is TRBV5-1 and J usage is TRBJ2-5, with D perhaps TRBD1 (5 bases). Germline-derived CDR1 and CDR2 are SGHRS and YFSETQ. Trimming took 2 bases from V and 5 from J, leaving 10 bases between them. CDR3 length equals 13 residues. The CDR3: CASSFAGMETQYF. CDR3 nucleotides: TGCGCCAGCAGCTTCGCAGGGATGGAGACCCAGTACTTC.

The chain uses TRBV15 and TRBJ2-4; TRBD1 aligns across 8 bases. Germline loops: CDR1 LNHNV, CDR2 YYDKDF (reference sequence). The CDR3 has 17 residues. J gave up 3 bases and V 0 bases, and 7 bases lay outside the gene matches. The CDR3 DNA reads TGTGCCACCAGCAGAGATATTTCGACAGGGGACAAAAACATTCAGTACTTC. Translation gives CATSRDISTGDKNIQYF.

CDR3 region: CASSQGQWSNQPQHF. The CDR3 DNA reads as TGTGCCAGCAGCCAAGGACAGTGGAGCAATCAGCCCCAGCATTTT. The genes are TRBV3-1 and TRBJ1-5, with D perhaps TRBD1 (5 bases). This CDR3 comprises 15 residues. The germline V gene encodes CDR1 LGHDT and CDR2 YNNKEL (reference sequence). Trimming removed 1 base from V and 1 base from J, with 8 bases in between. Filled out from reference TRBV3-1 and TRBJ1-5, the complete variable domain reads DTAVSQTPKYLVTQMGNDKSIKCEQNLGHDTMYWYKQDSKKFLKIMFSYNNKELIINETVPNRFSPKSPDKAHLNLHINSLELGDSAVYFCASSQGQWSNQPQHFGDGTRLSIL.

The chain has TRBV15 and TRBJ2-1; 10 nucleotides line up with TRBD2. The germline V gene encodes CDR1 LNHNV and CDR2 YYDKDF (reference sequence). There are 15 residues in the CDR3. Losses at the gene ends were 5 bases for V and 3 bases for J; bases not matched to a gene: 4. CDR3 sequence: CATSLWTSGYNEQFF. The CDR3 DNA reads TGTGCCACCAGCCTCTGGACTAGCGGCTACAATGAGCAGTTCTTC.